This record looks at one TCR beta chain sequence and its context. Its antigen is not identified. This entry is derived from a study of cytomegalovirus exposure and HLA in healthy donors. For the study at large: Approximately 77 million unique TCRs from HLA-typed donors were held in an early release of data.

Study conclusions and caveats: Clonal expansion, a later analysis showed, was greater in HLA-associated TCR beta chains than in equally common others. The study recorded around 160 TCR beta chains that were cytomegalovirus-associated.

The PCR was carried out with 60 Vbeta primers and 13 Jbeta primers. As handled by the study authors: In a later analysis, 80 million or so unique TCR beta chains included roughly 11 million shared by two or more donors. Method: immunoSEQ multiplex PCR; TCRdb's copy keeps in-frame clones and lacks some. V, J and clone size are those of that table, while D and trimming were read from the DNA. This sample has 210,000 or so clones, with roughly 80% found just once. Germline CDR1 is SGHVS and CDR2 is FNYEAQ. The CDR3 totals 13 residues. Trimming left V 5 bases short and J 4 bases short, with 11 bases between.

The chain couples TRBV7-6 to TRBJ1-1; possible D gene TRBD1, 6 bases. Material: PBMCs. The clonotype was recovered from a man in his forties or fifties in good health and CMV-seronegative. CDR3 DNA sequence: TGTGCCAGCAGCCTAAAGGACAGCACTGAAGCTTTCTTT. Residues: CASSLKDSTEAFF. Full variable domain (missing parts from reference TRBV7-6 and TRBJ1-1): GAGVSQSPRYKVTKRGQDVALRCDPISGHVSLYWYRQALGQGPEFLTYFNYEAQQDKSGLPNDRFSAERPEGSISTLTIQRTEQRDSAMYRCASSLKDSTEAFFGQGTRLTVV.